These T cell receptor beta chains were read from a single sample in a study of siplizumab effects on memory and regulatory T cells. Assay used: immunoSEQ multiplex PCR; TCRdb lists only in-frame clones, some missing. The table lists about 91,000 clones, approximately 97% of them singletons, with 0.031% in the top ten. Material: naive CD4+ T cells sorted from blood. The receptors derive from a human donor in good health. Each CDR3 is given without its conserved first and last residue.

cdr3_aa j_call v_call
ASSRTTNEKLF TRBJ1-4 TRBV19
ASSFAGTTSNQPQH TRBJ1-5 TRBV7-2
ASKPGQGYEQY TRBJ2-7 TRBV6-5
ASRAPGQGLVSNQPQH TRBJ1-5 TRBV2
ASSWTAVDTQY TRBJ2-3 TRBV11-3
ASSDRGVQPQH TRBJ1-5 TRBV6-5
ASSEEGLGGSPLH TRBJ1-6 TRBV6-1
ASLEGTSVVNEQF TRBJ2-1 TRBV5-1
ASSLGGTDTQY TRBJ2-3 TRBV7-9
ASSYSGTSTDTQY TRBJ2-3 TRBV28
ASSLGTSGNTIY TRBJ1-3 TRBV7-2
ASSAWTSPEQY TRBJ2-7 TRBV7-2
ASSLAMGQALINYGYT TRBJ1-2 TRBV5-1
ASTPRGGGYQETQY TRBJ2-5 TRBV9
ASSADRVPYEQY TRBJ2-7 TRBV7-9
ASSLGTGGSGSPLH TRBJ1-6 TRBV18
ASSLISGGPGNEQF TRBJ2-1 TRBV4-2
ASSLAGGTTDTQY TRBJ2-3 TRBV7-9
ASSLGQRIDYGYT TRBJ1-2 TRBV5-1
ASSPVVGTEAF TRBJ1-1 TRBV18
ASSSERQGGRETQY TRBJ2-5 TRBV7-2
ASSELTQY TRBJ2-5 TRBV2
ASSFWRGFSSYNEQF TRBJ2-1 TRBV11-2
ASSPRGAEAF TRBJ1-1 TRBV18
SVVVGGGGYT TRBJ1-2 TRBV29-1
ASSLDGLADQETQY TRBJ2-5 TRBV7-2
ASSLKSIPLAGGPDPDTQY TRBJ2-3 TRBV21-1
SARDTGTQY TRBJ2-3 TRBV20-1
ASSFRGQGTGELF TRBJ2-2 TRBV5-1
ASSRTSGGAADTQY TRBJ2-3 TRBV7-2
ASNLAGGSYNEQF TRBJ2-1 TRBV2